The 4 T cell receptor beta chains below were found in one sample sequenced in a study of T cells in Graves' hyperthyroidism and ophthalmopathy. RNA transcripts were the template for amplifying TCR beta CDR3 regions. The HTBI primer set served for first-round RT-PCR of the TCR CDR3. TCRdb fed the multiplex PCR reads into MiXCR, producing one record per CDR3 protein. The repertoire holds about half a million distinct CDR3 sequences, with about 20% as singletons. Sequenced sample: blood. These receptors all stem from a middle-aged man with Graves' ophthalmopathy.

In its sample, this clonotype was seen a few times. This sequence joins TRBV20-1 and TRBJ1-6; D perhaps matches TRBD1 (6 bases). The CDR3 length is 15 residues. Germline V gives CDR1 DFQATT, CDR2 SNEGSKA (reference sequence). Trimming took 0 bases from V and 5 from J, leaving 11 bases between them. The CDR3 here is CSARDRSGDNSPLHF. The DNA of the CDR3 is TGCAGTGCTAGAGATAGGTCAGGGGATAATTCACCCCTCCACTTT.

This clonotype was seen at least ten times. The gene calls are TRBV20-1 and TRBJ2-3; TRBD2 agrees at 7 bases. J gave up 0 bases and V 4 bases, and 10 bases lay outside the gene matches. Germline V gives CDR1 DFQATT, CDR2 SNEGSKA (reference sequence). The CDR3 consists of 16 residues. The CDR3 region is CSAMPYGRTSTDTQYF. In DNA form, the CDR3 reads TGCAGTGCTATGCCTTACGGGAGGACTAGCACAGATACGCAGTATTTT.

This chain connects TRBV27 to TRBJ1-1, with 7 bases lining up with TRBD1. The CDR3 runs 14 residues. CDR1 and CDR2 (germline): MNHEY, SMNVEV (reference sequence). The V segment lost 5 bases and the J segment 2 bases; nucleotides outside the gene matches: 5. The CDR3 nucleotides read TGTGCCAGCAGTACCTACAGGGGAAACACTGAAGCTTTCTTT. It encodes CASSTYRGNTEAFF.

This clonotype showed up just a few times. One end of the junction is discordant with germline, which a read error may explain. The CDR3 sequence is CASTLAGLHEQYF. In DNA, the CDR3 is TGTGCCAGCACCTTAGCGGGGTTGCACGAGCAGTACTTC. The V and J genes are TRBV7-9 and TRBJ2-7; 8 bases map to TRBD2. The germline CDR1 and CDR2 sequences are SEHNR and FQNEAQ (reference sequence). The CDR3 is 13 residues long.